This record covers a single T cell receptor beta chain. The target antigen is unknown. Included hyperthyroidism patients were aged 18 to 65 and newly diagnosed (under 2 months' duration). Diagnosis was based on clinical symptoms, serum thyroxine, TRAb, thyroid ultrasound and orbital computed tomography. V lost 4 bases to trimming and J lost 7 bases; unmatched junction nucleotides: 9. The CDR3 is 14 amino acids. Germline loops: CDR1 MNHEY, CDR2 SVGAGI. The authors amplified TCR beta CDR3 regions from RNA transcripts. HTBI-primed first-round RT-PCR preceded second-round multiplex PCR. TCRdb itself ran the multiplex PCR reads through MiXCR, one entry per CDR3 protein. The sample carries hundreds of thousands of distinct CDR3 sequences, about 20% recorded once. This record belongs to a study of Graves' ophthalmopathy and Graves' hyperthyroidism. Study outcomes and limitations: Between ophthalmopathy and stable hyperthyroidism, a 13-signature model drew a separation with approximately 87% sensitivity and approximately 77% specificity.

This chain joins TRBV6-5 and TRBJ1-1; 7 bases match TRBD1. Sequenced material: peripheral blood. This sequence originates from a woman aged 18-29 years with stable Graves' hyperthyroidism. Some clones in this sample may be carry-over from other donors' samples. CDR3 in DNA: TGTGCCAGCAGTTCCCTAGGGGGCTCCAATGAAGCTTTCTTT. Protein product: CASSSLGGSNEAFF.